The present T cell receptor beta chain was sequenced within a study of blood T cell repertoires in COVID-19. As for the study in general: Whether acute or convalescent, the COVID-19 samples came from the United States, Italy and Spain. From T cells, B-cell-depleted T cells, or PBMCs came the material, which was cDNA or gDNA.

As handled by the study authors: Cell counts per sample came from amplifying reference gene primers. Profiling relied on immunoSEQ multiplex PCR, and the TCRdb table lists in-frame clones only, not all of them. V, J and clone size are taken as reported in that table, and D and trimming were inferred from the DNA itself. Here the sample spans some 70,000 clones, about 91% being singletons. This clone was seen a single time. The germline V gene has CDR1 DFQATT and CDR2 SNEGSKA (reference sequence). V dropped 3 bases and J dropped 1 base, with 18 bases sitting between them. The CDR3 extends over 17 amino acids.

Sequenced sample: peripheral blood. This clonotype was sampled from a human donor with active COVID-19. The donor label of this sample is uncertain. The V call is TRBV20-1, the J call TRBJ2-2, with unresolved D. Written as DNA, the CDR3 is TGCAGTGCTAGTCGGGTAGGATCCGCGAGGAACACCGGGGAGCTGTTTTTT. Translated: CSASRVGSARNTGELFF.